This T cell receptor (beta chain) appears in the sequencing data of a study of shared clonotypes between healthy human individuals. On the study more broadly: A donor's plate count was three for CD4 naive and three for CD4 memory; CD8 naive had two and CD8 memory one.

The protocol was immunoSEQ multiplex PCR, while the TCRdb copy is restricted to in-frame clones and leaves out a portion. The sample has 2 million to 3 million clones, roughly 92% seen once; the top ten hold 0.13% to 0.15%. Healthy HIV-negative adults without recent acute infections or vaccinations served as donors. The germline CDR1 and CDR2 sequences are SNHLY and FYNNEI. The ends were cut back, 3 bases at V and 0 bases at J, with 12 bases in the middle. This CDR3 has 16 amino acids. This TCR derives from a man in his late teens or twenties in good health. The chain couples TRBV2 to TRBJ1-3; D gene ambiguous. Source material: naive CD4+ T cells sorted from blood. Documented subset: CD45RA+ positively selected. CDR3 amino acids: CASSDFWRNSGNTIYF. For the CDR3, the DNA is TGTGCCAGCAGTGATTTCTGGCGTAACTCTGGAAACACCATATATTTT. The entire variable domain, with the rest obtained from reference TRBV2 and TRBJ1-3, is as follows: EPEVTQTPSHQVTQMGQEVILRCVPISNHLYFYWYRQILGQKVEFLVSFYNNEISEKSEIFDDQFSVERPDGSNFTLKIRSTKLEDSAMYFCASSDFWRNSGNTIYFGEGSWLTVV.